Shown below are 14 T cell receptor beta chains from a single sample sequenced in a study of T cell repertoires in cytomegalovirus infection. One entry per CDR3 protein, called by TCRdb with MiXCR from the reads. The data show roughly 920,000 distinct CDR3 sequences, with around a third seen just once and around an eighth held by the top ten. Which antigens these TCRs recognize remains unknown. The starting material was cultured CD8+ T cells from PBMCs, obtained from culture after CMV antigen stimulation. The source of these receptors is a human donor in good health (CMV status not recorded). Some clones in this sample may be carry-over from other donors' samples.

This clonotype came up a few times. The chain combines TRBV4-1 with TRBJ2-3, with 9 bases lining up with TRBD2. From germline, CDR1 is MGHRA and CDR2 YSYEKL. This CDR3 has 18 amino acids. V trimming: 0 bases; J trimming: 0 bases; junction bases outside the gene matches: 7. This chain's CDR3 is CASSQDPIAGDSTDTQYF. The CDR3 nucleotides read TGCGCCAGCAGCCAAGATCCCATAGCGGGGGATAGCACAGATACGCAGTATTTT.

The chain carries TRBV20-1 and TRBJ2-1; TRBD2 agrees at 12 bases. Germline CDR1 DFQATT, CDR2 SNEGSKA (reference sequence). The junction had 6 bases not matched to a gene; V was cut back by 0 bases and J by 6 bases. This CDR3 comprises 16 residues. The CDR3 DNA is TGCAGTGCTAGAGATCCTCTAGCGGGGGGGCTCAATGAGCAGTTCTTC. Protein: CSARDPLAGGLNEQFF.

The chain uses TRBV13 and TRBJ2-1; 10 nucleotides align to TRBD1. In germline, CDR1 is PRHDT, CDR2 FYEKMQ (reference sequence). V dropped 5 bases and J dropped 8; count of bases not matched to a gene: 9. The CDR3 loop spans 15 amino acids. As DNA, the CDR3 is TGTGCCAGCAGCCAACGGGACAGGGGTGTGGATGAGCAGTTCTTC. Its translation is CASSQRDRGVDEQFF.

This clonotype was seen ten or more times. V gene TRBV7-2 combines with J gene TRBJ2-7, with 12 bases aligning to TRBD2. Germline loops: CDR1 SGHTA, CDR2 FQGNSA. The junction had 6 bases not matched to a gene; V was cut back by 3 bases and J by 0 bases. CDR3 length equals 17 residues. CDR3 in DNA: TGTGCCAGCAGCTTCTCCTGGACTAGCGGGGACTCCTACGAGCAGTACGTC. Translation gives CASSFSWTSGDSYEQYV.

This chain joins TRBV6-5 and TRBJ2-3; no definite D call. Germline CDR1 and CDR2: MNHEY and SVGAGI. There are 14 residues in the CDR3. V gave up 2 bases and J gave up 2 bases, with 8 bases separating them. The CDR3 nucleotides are TGTGCCAGCAGTTACGGGTACAACACAGATACGCAGTATTTT. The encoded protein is CASSYGYNTDTQYF.

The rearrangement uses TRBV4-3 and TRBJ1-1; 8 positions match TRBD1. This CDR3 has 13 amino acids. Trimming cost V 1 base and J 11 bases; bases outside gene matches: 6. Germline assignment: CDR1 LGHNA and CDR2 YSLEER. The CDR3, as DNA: TGCGCCAGCAGCCAAGGGACAGGGAGAGATGCTTTCTTT. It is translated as CASSQGTGRDAFF.

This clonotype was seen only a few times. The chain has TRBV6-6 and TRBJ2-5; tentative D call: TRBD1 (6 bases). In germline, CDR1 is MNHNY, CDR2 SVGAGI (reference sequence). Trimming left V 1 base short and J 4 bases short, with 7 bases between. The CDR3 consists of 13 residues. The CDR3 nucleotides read TGTGCCAGCAGTTACTACAGGGTAGAGACCCAGTACTTC. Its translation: CASSYYRVETQYF.

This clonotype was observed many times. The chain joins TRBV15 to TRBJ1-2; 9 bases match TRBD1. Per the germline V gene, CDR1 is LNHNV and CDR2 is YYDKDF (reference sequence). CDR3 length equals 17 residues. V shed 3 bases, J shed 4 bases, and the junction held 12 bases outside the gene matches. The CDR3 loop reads CATSRTGDRAFLYGYTF. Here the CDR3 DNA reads TGTGCCACCAGCAGGACAGGGGACAGGGCCTTCCTCTATGGCTACACCTTC.

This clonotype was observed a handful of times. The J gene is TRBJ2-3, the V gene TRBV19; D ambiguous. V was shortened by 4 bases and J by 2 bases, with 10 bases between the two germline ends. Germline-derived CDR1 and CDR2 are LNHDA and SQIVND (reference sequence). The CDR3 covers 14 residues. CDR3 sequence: CASSRQRPTDTQYF. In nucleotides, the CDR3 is TGTGCCAGTAGTAGGCAGAGACCCACAGATACGCAGTATTTT. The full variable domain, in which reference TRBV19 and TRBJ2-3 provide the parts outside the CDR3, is DGGITQSPKYLFRKEGQNVTLSCEQNLNHDAMYWYRQDPGQGLRLIYYSQIVNDFQKGDIAEGYSVSREKKESFPLTVTSAQKNPTAFYLCASSRQRPTDTQYFGPGTRLTVL.

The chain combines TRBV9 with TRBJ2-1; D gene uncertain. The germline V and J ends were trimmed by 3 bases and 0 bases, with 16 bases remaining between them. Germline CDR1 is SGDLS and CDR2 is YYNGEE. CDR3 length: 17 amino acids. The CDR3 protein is CASSATSNPTSYNEQFF. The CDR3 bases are TGTGCCAGCAGCGCTACTTCGAACCCGACCTCCTACAATGAGCAGTTCTTC. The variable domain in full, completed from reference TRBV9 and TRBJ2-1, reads DSGVTQTPKHLITATGQRVTLRCSPRSGDLSVYWYQQSLDQGLQFLIQYYNGEERAKGNILERFSAQQFPDLHSELNLSSLELGDSALYFCASSATSNPTSYNEQFFGPGTRLTVL.

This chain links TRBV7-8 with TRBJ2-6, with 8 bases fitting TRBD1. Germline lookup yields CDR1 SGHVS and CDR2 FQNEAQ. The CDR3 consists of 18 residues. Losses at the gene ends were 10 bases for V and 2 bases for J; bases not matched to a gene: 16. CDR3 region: CAIYLAGQGAPGANVLTF. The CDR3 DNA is TGTGCCATCTACCTAGCTGGACAGGGTGCCCCTGGGGCCAACGTCCTGACTTTC.

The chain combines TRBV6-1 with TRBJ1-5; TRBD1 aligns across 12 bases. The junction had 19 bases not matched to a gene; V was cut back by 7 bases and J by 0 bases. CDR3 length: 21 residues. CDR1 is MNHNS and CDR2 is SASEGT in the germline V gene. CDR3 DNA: TGTGCCAGCACCCGTGTCAGGACCACGGGACAGGGGGCTTATAGCAATCAGCCCCAGCATTTT. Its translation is CASTRVRTTGQGAYSNQPQHF.

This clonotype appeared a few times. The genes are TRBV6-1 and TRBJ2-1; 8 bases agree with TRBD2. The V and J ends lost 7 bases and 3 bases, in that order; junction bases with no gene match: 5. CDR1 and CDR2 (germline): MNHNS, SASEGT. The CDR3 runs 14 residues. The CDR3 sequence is CASIAAGDYNEQFF. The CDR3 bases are TGTGCCAGCATAGCAGCGGGGGACTACAATGAGCAGTTCTTC.

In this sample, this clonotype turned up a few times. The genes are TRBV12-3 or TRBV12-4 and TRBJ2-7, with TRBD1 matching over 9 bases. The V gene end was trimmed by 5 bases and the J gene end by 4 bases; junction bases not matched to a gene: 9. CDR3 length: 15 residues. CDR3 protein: CASSPRTGVRYEQYF. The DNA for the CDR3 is TGTGCCAGCAGTCCCCGGACAGGGGTCAGGTACGAGCAGTACTTC.